This TCR beta chain was captured in a study of blood T cell repertoires in COVID-19. About the research overall: Collection of acute and convalescent COVID-19 samples took place in the United States, Italy and Spain.

Germline V CDR1 and CDR2: SGDLS, YYNGEE. This CDR3 has 15 residues. Trimming removed 3 bases at V and 0 bases at J, with 11 bases between. Only in-frame clones appear in the TCRdb table, and some are missing; sequencing was by immunoSEQ multiplex PCR. The table records approximately 230,000 clones, around 85% of them present only once. The receptor was derived from a woman aged 40-49 years with active or convalescent COVID-19. The specimen was peripheral blood. The rearrangement uses TRBV9 and TRBJ2-3, with a possible D match to TRBD1 (5 bases). The CDR3: CASSEGPTSTDTQYF. The CDR3 DNA follows: TGTGCCAGCAGCGAGGGGCCTACTAGCACAGATACGCAGTATTTT.